This TCR beta chain derives from a study of OX40 agonist ivuxolimab in advanced cancers. Study overall: Previous treatment with anti-PD-1, anti-PD-L1 or anti-CTLA-4 therapy was allowed; 30% to 50% had received some.

Study-wide results and caveats: Fewer expanded clones were found on average in CD4+ than in CD8+ T cells. Blood T cells, both CD4+ and CD8+, expanded clonally by week 6 at 0.1 to 3.0 mg/kg. Among the lowest levels of clonal expansion were found in partial responders at 0.1-3.0 mg/kg.

The CDR3 sequence is 13 residues long. V was clipped by 1 base and J by 8 bases, with 11 bases between them. CDR1 is LGHNA and CDR2 is YSLEER in the germline V gene. Details on this clone: Antigen unknown.

TCRdb's copy holds only in-frame clones and misses some; the assay was immunoSEQ multiplex PCR. The repertoire includes about 73,000 clones, about 88% of them detected once, and approximately 2.6% sits in the top ten. The material was CD4+ or CD8+ T cells sorted from blood, obtained in a trial of the OX40 agonist ivuxolimab. The V gene is TRBV4-3, the J gene TRBJ1-2, with D possibly TRBD1 on 5 matching bases. The sequence was collected from an adult with an advanced solid tumor such as melanoma, head and neck, liver or kidney cancer. The CDR3 reads CASSQVAGLGYTF. DNA of the CDR3: TGCGCCAGCAGCCAAGTTGCAGGGCTAGGCTACACCTTC.